The entry below gives a single T cell receptor (beta chain) sequence along with its context. Per the original methods: Estimation of nucleated cell counts relied on the amplification of reference gene primers. Method: immunoSEQ multiplex PCR; TCRdb's copy keeps in-frame clones and lacks some. The V and J calls and clone size were taken over from that table, and D and trimming were inferred from the DNA. The table lists about 280,000 clones, over 75% of them singletons. The data were obtained in a study of blood T cell repertoires in COVID-19. Germline-derived CDR1 and CDR2 are SEHNR and FQNEAQ (reference sequence). V lost 4 bases, J lost 8 bases, and 17 bases lay in between. This CDR3 comprises 14 residues.

The sequence came from a man aged 18 to 30 with active or convalescent COVID-19. Source material: peripheral blood. This chain joins TRBV7-9 and TRBJ1-2, with D possibly TRBD1 on 5 matching bases. The CDR3 sequence: CASSYVTGRWGYTF. CDR3 DNA sequence: TGTGCCAGCAGCTACGTCACAGGCCGTTGGGGCTACACCTTC.